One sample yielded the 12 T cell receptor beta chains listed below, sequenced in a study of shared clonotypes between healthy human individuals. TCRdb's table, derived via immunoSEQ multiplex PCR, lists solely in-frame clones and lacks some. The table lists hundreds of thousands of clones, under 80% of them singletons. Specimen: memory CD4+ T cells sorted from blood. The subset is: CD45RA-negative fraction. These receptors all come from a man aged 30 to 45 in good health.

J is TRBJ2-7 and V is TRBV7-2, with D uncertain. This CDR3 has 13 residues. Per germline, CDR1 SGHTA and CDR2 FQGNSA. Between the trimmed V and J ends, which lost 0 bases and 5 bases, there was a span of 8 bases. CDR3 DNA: TGTGCCAGCAGCTTAGCCCATAGAGACGAGCAGTACTTC. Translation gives CASSLAHRDEQYF.

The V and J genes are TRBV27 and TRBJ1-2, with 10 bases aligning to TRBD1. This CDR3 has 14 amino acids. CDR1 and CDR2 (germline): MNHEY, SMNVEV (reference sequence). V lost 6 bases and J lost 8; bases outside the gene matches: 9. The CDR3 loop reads CASRFSGTGVGYTF. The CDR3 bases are TGTGCCAGCAGGTTTTCCGGGACAGGGGTAGGCTACACCTTC.

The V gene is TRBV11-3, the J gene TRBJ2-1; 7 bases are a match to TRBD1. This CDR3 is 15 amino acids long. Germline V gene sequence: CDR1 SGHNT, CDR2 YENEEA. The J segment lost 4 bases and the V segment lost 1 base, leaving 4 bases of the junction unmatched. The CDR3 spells CASSLGTGPYNEQFF. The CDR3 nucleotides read TGTGCCAGCAGCTTAGGGACAGGACCTTACAATGAGCAGTTCTTC. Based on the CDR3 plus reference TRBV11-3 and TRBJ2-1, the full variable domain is EAGVVQSPRYKIIEKKQPVAFWCNPISGHNTLYWYLQNLGQGPELLIRYENEEAVDDSQLPKDRFSAERLKGVDSTLKIQPAELGDSAVYLCASSLGTGPYNEQFFGPGTRLTVL.

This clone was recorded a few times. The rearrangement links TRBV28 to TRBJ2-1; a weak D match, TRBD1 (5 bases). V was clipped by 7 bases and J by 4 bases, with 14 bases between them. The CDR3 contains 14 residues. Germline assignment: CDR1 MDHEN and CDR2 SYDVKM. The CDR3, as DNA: TGTGCCAGCATCAGGTACAGGCCTTACAATGAGCAGTTCTTC. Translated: CASIRYRPYNEQFF.

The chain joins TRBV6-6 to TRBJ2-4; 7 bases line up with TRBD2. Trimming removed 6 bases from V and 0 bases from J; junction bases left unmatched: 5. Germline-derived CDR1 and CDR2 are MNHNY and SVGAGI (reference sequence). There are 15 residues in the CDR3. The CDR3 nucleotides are TGTGCCAGCAGCCCCCGGGGGGAAGCCAAAAACATTCAGTACTTC. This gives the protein CASSPRGEAKNIQYF.

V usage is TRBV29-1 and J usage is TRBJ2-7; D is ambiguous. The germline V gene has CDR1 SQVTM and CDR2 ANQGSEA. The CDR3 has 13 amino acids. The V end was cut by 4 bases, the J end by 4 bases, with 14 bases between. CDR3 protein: CSVVPGNGYEQYF. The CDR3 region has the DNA TGCAGCGTTGTCCCTGGGAACGGTTACGAGCAGTACTTC.

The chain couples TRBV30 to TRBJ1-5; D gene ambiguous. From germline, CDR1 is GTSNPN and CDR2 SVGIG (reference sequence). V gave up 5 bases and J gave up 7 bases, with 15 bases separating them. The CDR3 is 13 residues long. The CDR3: CAWGPAGGQPQHF. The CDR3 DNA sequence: TGTGCCTGGGGCCCTGCAGGAGGGCAGCCCCAGCATTTT.

CDR3 amino acids: CASSLEASSYEQYF. The CDR3 DNA reads as TGTGCCAGCAGCTTAGAGGCTAGTTCTTACGAGCAGTACTTC. This chain uses TRBV7-6 with TRBJ2-7; D is uncertain. Germline CDR1 SGHVS, CDR2 FNYEAQ. This CDR3 region has 14 residues. Trimming shortened V by 1 base and J by 4 bases, and 11 bases separated the two germline ends.

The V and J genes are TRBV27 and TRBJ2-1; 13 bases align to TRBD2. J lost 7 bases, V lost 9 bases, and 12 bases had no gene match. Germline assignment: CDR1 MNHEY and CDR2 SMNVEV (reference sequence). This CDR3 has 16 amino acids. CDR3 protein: CARPKGGLAGRNEQFF. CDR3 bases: TGTGCCAGACCTAAAGGGGGACTAGCGGGACGTAATGAGCAGTTCTTC.

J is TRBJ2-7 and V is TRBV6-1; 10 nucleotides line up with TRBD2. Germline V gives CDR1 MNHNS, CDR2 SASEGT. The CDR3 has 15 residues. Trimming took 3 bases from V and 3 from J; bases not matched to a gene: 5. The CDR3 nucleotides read TGTGCCAGCAGTGACCTAGCGGGAGCACTCTACGAGCAGTACTTC. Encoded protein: CASSDLAGALYEQYF.

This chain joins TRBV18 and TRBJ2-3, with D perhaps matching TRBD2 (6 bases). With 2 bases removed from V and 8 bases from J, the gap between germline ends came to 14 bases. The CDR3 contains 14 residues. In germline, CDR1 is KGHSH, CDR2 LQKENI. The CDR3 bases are TGTGCCAGCTCACCAGAGTCCGGGAGCGGTACGCAGTATTTT. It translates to CASSPESGSGTQYF.

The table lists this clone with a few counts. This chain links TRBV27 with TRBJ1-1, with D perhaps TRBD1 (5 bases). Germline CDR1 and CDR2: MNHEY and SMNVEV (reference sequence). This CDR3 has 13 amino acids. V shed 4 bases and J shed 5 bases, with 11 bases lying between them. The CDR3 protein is CASSSQGKTEAFF. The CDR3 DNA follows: TGTGCCAGCAGTTCTCAGGGAAAAACTGAAGCTTTCTTT.